A single sample gave rise to the 3 T cell receptor beta chains below, sequenced in a study of blood T cell repertoires in COVID-19. Sequenced by immunoSEQ multiplex PCR; TCRdb stores in-frame clones only, minus some. This sample has about 69,000 clones, with roughly 80% found just once. The specimen sequenced was peripheral blood. The receptors originated from an elderly woman with acute or convalescent COVID-19.

This chain uses TRBV5-1 with TRBJ1-2, with TRBD1 matching 9 bases. This CDR3 has 18 amino acids. V dropped 2 bases and J dropped 6; count of bases not matched to a gene: 17. Germline V CDR1 and CDR2: SGHRS, YFSETQ. CDR3 nucleotide sequence: TGCGCCAGCAGCTTTGGTCGGGACAGGGTAGGGGTTAAGAATGGCTACACCTTC. Translating gives CASSFGRDRVGVKNGYTF.

This clone was counted a few times. This sequence joins TRBV15 and TRBJ1-5; 7 bases align to TRBD1. The V gene's germline CDR1 is LNHNV and CDR2 YYDKDF (reference sequence). With V trimmed by 2 bases and J by 5 bases, 12 bases remained unmatched. CDR3 length equals 17 residues. CDR3 residues: CATSRKRGTATYQPQHF. As DNA, the CDR3 is TGTGCCACCAGCAGAAAAAGGGGGACAGCTACTTATCAGCCCCAGCATTTT. The full variable domain, in which reference TRBV15 and TRBJ1-5 provide the parts outside the CDR3, is DAMVIQNPRYQVTQFGKPVTLSCSQTLNHNVMYWYQQKSSQAPKLLFHYYDKDFNNEADTPDNFQSRRPNTSFCFLDIRSPGLGDTAMYLCATSRKRGTATYQPQHFGDGTRLSIL.

The V call is TRBV3-1 (or the pseudogene TRBV3-2), the J call TRBJ2-3, with D possibly TRBD2 on 6 matching bases. The V gene's germline CDR1 is LGHDT and CDR2 YNNKEL (reference sequence). The CDR3 extends over 17 amino acids. Trimming cost V 1 base and J 4 bases, with 18 bases left between them. CDR3 nucleotides: TGTGCCAGCAGCCAAGGATCCCTAGGTAGCGGAGCAGATACGCAGTATTTT. Residues: CASSQGSLGSGADTQYF.